This TCR beta chain is drawn from a study of identical twins' blood T cells. Findings and limits, study-wide: Twin similarity might stem from environmental factors, not only genetics. Out-of-frame TCRbeta clonotypes reportedly had markedly more similar V usage in twins than unrelated donors. Top TCRbeta clonotypes were shared more with twin than unrelated donors.

Of note for this clonotype: The antigen is undetermined.

The CDR3 runs 13 residues. V shed 7 bases and J shed 5 bases, with 15 bases lying between them. The three twin pairs were reared together, likely meeting the same infections. One entry per CDR3 protein, called by TCRdb with MiXCR from the 5' RACE reads. Here the sample spans 350,000 to 400,000 distinct CDR3 sequences, 25% to 35% being singletons. The specimen sequenced was PBMCs. The sequence was obtained from a woman between 18 and 50 years old in good health. This chain joins TRBV12-3 or TRBV12-4 and TRBJ2-7; tentatively, D is TRBD1 (5 bases). CDR3 nucleotides: TGTGCCAGCACTTTGGGGCTTCTCCACGAGCAGTACTTC. The encoded protein is CASTLGLLHEQYF.